This is a list of T cell receptor beta chains from one sample in a study of T cell responses to AZD1222 COVID-19 vaccine. Sequencing used immunoSEQ multiplex PCR; TCRdb keeps in-frame clones, though not all of them. The repertoire consists of under 110,000 clones, with 90% occurring once and the leading ten covering approximately 1.3%. Here the sequenced sample was peripheral blood, taken on day 0 of AZD1222 vaccination. Source of these receptors: an adult in good health. CDR3s include the opening cysteine and the closing phenylalanine or tryptophan. Each record gives: clone size, J gene, D gene, V gene, CDR3 DNA, CDR3 protein. The D gene is left open where the match is weak. Clone sizes are given selectively: once, few, many, or a class where the clone is expanded.

>NA|TRBJ1-5|NA|TRBV6-5
TGTGCCACCGTAGGGGGACCGAATCAGCCCCAGCATTTT
CATVGGPNQPQHF
>once|TRBJ2-2|NA|TRBV19
TGTGCCAGTAGTTTAGGCCTTAACACCGGGGAGCTGTTTTTT
CASSLGLNTGELFF
>NA|TRBJ2-7|TRBD1|TRBV15
TGTGCCACCAGCAGGGCTGGACAGGGGGAAGGCGAGCAGTACTTC
CATSRAGQGEGEQYF
>NA|TRBJ1-2|TRBD1|TRBV5-4
TGTGCCAGCAGCTTGAGCCTACTTAGTGCAGGGGGAAGTGGCTACACCTTC
CASSLSLLSAGGSGYTF
>NA|TRBJ2-5|NA|TRBV7-2
TGTGCCAGCAGCTTTCCCCAGGACCTAGTTGAGACCCAGTACTTC
CASSFPQDLVETQYF
>few|TRBJ2-7|NA|TRBV6-7
TGTGCCAGCAGTTTCAAGTCTCCTCCCGGGTCTTCCCCTGGGGACGAGCAGTACTTC
CASSFKSPPGSSPGDEQYF
>NA|TRBJ2-7|TRBD2|TRBV7-9
TGTGCCAGCAGCAAACCCCCTAGCGGGACCTACGAGCAGTACTTC
CASSKPPSGTYEQYF
>NA|TRBJ1-1|NA|TRBV21-1
TGTGCCAGCAGCCCAACAGGGGAACGAGGTGAAGCTTTCTTT
CASSPTGERGEAFF
>NA|TRBJ1-2|NA|TRBV11-2
TGTGCCAGCACCCCCCCCGGGGGGGGACCCTATGGCTACACCTTC
CASTPPGGGPYGYTF
>NA|TRBJ1-6|NA|TRBV28
TGTGCCAGTGGCACAAGCTCCTATAATTCACCCCTCCACTTT
CASGTSSYNSPLHF
>NA|TRBJ2-7|TRBD1|TRBV7-2
TGTGCCAGCAGCCTAAGACAGGGAAACTACGAGCAGTACTTC
CASSLRQGNYEQYF
>NA|TRBJ2-5|TRBD1|TRBV5-6
TGTGCCAGCAGCTTGGTCGGACAGGTTAGGGGGACCCAGTACTTC
CASSLVGQVRGTQYF
>NA|TRBJ1-2|NA|TRBV5-4
TGTGCCAGCAGCTTGGCCTTAGGGGGTTGGGGCTACACCTTC
CASSLALGGWGYTF
>once|TRBJ2-3|NA|TRBV6-4
TGTGCCAGCAGTGACCTTTTCGGGGGGCTGGCAGATACGCAGTATTTT
CASSDLFGGLADTQYF
>NA|TRBJ1-5|NA|TRBV6-5
TGTGCCAGCAGTTTGTCCCGGGGACGACTATTAAATTTT
CASSLSRGRLLNF
>once|TRBJ1-6|NA|TRBV11-2
TGTGCCAGCAGCTTAGATAATTCACCCCTCCACTTT
CASSLDNSPLHF
>NA|TRBJ1-2|NA|TRBV10-3
TGTGCCATCAGTGATCCCAACGAACCAAGGTCTAATGGCTACACCTTC
CAISDPNEPRSNGYTF
>NA|TRBJ2-7|TRBD1|TRBV11-2
TGTGCCAGCAGCCCGGGGACAGGGGCCTACGAGCAGTACTTC
CASSPGTGAYEQYF
>NA|TRBJ1-5|NA|TRBV7-8
TGTGCCAGCAGCTTAGCCCAAAGTAATCAGCCCCAGCATTTT
CASSLAQSNQPQHF
>NA|TRBJ2-5|NA|TRBV5-1
TGTGCCAGCAGCCCCAGACGGATTCAAGAGACCCAGTACTTC
CASSPRRIQETQYF
>NA|TRBJ1-2|NA|TRBV19
TGTGCCAGTAGTATAGGCGGCCAAGTCAACTATGGCTACACCTTC
CASSIGGQVNYGYTF
>NA|TRBJ1-2|NA|TRBV5-1
TGCGCCAGCAGCACCGACAGGATCAACTATGGCTACACCTTC
CASSTDRINYGYTF
>NA|TRBJ2-4|NA|TRBV5-6
TGTGCCAGCAGCTTGGGTAGCGCGTTGGGCATTCAGTACTTC
CASSLGSALGIQYF
>NA|TRBJ1-5|NA|TRBV6-5
TGTGCCAGCAGTCCGACAGACAATAGCAATCAGCCCCAGCATTTT
CASSPTDNSNQPQHF
>NA|TRBJ2-3|NA|TRBV6-5
TGTGCCAGCAGCTACTTGATCACAGATACGCAGTATTTT
CASSYLITDTQYF
>NA|TRBJ1-1|NA|TRBV29-1
TGCAGCGGACGAAGAACGACAGGTATCACTGAAGCTTTCTTT
CSGRRTTGITEAFF
>NA|TRBJ1-4|TRBD1|TRBV28
TGTGCCAGCAGATCCCAGGGGGCATTTTATGAAAAACTGTTTTTT
CASRSQGAFYEKLFF
>NA|TRBJ2-1|TRBD2|TRBV3-1/TRBV3-2
TGTGCCAGCAGCATACTAGCGGGGGGTCACGATGAACAGTTCTTC
CASSILAGGHDEQFF
>NA|TRBJ2-3|NA|TRBV9
TGTGCCAGCAGCCCGAGACTAGTCCCAGATACGCAGTATTTT
CASSPRLVPDTQYF
>NA|TRBJ2-2|NA|TRBV14
TGTGCCAGCAGCCAATGGCCTCCGGAGCTGTTTTTT
CASSQWPPELFF
>NA|TRBJ2-2|TRBD1|TRBV5-1
TGCGCCAGCAGCTTTCGACAGGGTAGTTGGGAGCTGTTTTTT
CASSFRQGSWELFF
>NA|TRBJ2-1|NA|TRBV2
TGTGCCAGCAGTTCGGGGGCTAGGAATGAGCAGTTCTTC
CASSSGARNEQFF
>NA|TRBJ2-1|TRBD1|TRBV13
TGTGCCAGCAGCTTAGAGGGGGGACAGGGGTCCTACAATGAGCAGTTCTTC
CASSLEGGQGSYNEQFF
>once|TRBJ1-3|NA|TRBV3-1/TRBV3-2
TGTGCCAGCAGCCCTGACAAAGGAAACACCATATATTTT
CASSPDKGNTIYF
>NA|TRBJ1-2|NA|TRBV7-9
TGTGCCAGCAAACTGACAGAGGATAATGGCTACACCTTC
CASKLTEDNGYTF
>NA|TRBJ1-2|NA|TRBV11-2
TGTGCCAGCAGCTTACCCGGAACCCGGGAGGATGGCTACACCTTC
CASSLPGTREDGYTF
>once|TRBJ1-1|NA|TRBV29-1
TGCAGCGTCTCCAACACTGAAGCTTTCTTT
CSVSNTEAFF
>NA|TRBJ2-7|NA|TRBV28
TGTGCCAGCTCAGGAATCAGGGACGAGCAGTACTTC
CASSGIRDEQYF
>NA|TRBJ2-1|TRBD1|TRBV19
TGTGCCAGTACTACCCACCACGACAGGGGGATTTACAATGAGCAGTTCTTC
CASTTHHDRGIYNEQFF
>once|TRBJ1-4|TRBD1|TRBV6-6
TGTGCCAGCAGTTACTCGGGGACAGGGTACGAAAAACTGTTTTTT
CASSYSGTGYEKLFF
>once|TRBJ2-3|NA|TRBV2
TGTGCCAGCACCCCACTAGATACGCAGTATTTT
CASTPLDTQYF
>once|TRBJ1-1|TRBD1|TRBV10-1
TGCGCCAGCAGTGAGTCCGGACAGGGGAAAGCTTTCTTT
CASSESGQGKAFF